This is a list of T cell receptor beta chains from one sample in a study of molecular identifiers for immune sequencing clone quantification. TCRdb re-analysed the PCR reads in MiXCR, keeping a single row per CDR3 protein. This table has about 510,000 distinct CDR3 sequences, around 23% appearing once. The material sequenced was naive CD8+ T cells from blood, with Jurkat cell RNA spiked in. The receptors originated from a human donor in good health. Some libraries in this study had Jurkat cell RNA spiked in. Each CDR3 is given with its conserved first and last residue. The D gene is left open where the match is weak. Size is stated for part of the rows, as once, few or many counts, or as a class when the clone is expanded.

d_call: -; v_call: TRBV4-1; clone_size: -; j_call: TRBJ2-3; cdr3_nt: TGCGCCAGCAGCCAACCCGCGGATACGCAGTATTTT; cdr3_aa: CASSQPADTQYF
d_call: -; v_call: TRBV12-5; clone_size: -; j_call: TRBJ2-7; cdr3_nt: TGTGCTAGTGGTTTAGGCGGAGGGCGGTACGAGCAGTACTTC; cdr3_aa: CASGLGGGRYEQYF
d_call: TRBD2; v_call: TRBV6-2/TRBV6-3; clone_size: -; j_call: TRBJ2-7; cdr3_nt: TGTACCAGCAGCCCAAGCGGGAGCCACTACGAGCAGTACTTC; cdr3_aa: CTSSPSGSHYEQYF
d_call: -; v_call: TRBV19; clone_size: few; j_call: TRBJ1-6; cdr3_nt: TGTGCCAGTACTGCATCCAACTCCTATAATTCACCCCTCCACTTT; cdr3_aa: CASTASNSYNSPLHF
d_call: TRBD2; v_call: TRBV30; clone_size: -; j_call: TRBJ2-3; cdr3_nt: TGTGCCTGGAGTCTGGGCGGGAGAGCCTACACCGATCCGCCGTATTTT; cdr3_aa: CAWSLGGRAYTDPPYF
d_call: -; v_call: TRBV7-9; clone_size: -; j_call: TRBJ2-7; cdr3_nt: TGTGCCAGCAGCTTAGACAGATACGGGCAGTACTTC; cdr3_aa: CASSLDRYGQYF
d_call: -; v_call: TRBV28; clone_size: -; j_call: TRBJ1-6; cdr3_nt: TGTGCCAGCAGCTTCGGGTCGTACCAGTTCCACTTT; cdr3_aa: CASSFGSYQFHF
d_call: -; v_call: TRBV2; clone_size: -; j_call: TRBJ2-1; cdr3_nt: TGTGCCACGCATGGGGAAAGCTCCTACAATAAACAATTCTTC; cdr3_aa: CATHGESSYNKQFF
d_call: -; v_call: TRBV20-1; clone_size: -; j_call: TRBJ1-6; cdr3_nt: TGCAGTGCTAGACTCCCTATTCAGGGGAGATCACCCCTCCACTTT; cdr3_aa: CSARLPIQGRSPLHF
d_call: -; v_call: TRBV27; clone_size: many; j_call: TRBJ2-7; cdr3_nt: TGTGCCAGCAGTCTTAACCCCCGGGCCTACGAGCAGTACTTC; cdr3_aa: CASSLNPRAYEQYF
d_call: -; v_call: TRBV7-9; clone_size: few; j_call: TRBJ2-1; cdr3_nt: TGTGCCAGCAGCTTAGAAGCCGGGACGAGCCCGTTGAATGAGCAGTTCTTC; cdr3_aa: CASSLEAGTSPLNEQFF
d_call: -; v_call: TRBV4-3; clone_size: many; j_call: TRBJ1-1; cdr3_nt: TGCGCCAGCAGCCAACAGGGGCTCTTGAACACTGAAGCTTTCTTT; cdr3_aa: CASSQQGLLNTEAFF
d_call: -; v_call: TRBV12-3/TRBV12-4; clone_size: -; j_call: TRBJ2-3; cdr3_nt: TGTGCCAGCAGTTACCAGGGAGTTGGGTCAGATACGCAGTATTTT; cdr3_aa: CASSYQGVGSDTQYF
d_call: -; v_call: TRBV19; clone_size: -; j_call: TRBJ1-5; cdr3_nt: TGTGCCAGCTTATCTCCCCCGGGACCTGGGGAGGATCAGCCCCAGCATTTT; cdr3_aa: CASLSPPGPGEDQPQHF
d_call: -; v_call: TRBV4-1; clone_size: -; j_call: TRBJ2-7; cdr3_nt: TGCGCCAGCAGCCCTATTCATACAGGGACCTACGAGCAGTACTTC; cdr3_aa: CASSPIHTGTYEQYF
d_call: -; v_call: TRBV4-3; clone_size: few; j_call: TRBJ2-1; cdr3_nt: TGCGCCAGCAGCCAAGACGGTGCGGGACCGACCTACAATGAGCAGTTCTTC; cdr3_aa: CASSQDGAGPTYNEQFF
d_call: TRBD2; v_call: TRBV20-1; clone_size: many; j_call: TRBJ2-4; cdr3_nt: TGCAGTGCTAGAGACGGGACTAGCGGACCTCTAGCCAAAAACATTCAGTACTTC; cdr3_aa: CSARDGTSGPLAKNIQYF
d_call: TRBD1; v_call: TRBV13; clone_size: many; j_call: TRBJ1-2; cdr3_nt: TGTGCCAGCAGCTCCGGACAGGGACTAAACTATGGCTACACCTTC; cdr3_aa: CASSSGQGLNYGYTF